A selection of T cell receptor beta chains follows, all from one sample in a study of T cells in localized non-small cell lung cancer. The protocol was immunoSEQ multiplex PCR, while the TCRdb copy is restricted to in-frame clones and leaves out a portion. The repertoire holds about 1,400 clones, around 20% seen once, with roughly 15% in the top ten. The sample consisted of lung tumor tissue, taken before any cancer treatment. These TCRs come from a male donor aged 60 or over with stage II squamous cell lung carcinoma. CDR3s include the opening cysteine and the closing phenylalanine or tryptophan. The order of the fields is J gene, D gene, V gene, clone size, CDR3 DNA, CDR3 protein. A D gene is named only where the DNA matches it firmly. Clone size is shown for a subset of rows, as once, few, many or a class of expanded clone.

TRBJ2-5	TRBD2	TRBV9	medium-sized	TGTGCCAGCAGCGCTGGGACTAGCGGGAGAAACCGAGAGACCCAGTACTTC	CASSAGTSGRNRETQYF
TRBJ1-1	TRBD1	TRBV6-8	large	TGTGCCAGCACCCAGGGGGTAGGCACTGAAGCTTTCTTT	CASTQGVGTEAFF
TRBJ2-4	.	TRBV6-8	.	TGTGCCAGCAGTTACCTCAGGGGGGACATTCAGTACTTC	CASSYLRGDIQYF
TRBJ2-4	.	TRBV18	few	TGTGCCAGCTCAACGAGACAACAGGGAGCCAAAAACATTCAGTACTTC	CASSTRQQGAKNIQYF
TRBJ1-1	.	TRBV19	.	TGTGCCAGTAGTATAGGGCGAGGGCTGAACACTGAAGCTTTCTTT	CASSIGRGLNTEAFF
TRBJ2-3	TRBD2	TRBV28	.	TGTGCCAGCAGTTTACTCGGTTTACTAGCGGGCACAGATACGCAGTATTTT	CASSLLGLLAGTDTQYF
TRBJ1-5	TRBD1	TRBV6-8	medium-sized	TGTGCCAGCAGTGGGGGGACAGGGAGGAGACAGCCCCAGCATTTT	CASSGGTGRRQPQHF
TRBJ2-1	TRBD2	TRBV6-8	few	TGTGCCAGCAGTTACAAGCGGGGGGGCCTCGGCAATGAGCAGTTCTTC	CASSYKRGGLGNEQFF
TRBJ2-7	TRBD1	TRBV11-3	few	TGTGCCAGCAGCTTAGAGACAGGGGGGATCTACGAGCAGTACTTC	CASSLETGGIYEQYF
TRBJ1-4	TRBD1	TRBV5-1	.	TGCGCCAGCAGCTGGAGACAGGGAGTTGGCGAAAAACTGTTTTTT	CASSWRQGVGEKLFF
TRBJ2-6	TRBD1	TRBV5-1	.	TGCGCCAGCAGCTTGGAGGGACAGGGGGCGGCTGGGGCCAACGTCCTGACTTTC	CASSLEGQGAAGANVLTF
TRBJ1-1	.	TRBV11-3	.	TGTGCCAGCAGCTTGGGCGGGAGCAGGGAAGGAGCTTTCTTT	CASSLGGSREGAFF
TRBJ2-6	.	TRBV9	large	TGTGCCAGCGGATTTCCCTCTGGGGCCAACGTCCTGACTTTC	CASGFPSGANVLTF
TRBJ2-7	TRBD2	TRBV11-3	few	TGTGCCAGCAGCAGGACTAGCGGGACTCACGAGCAGTACTTC	CASSRTSGTHEQYF
TRBJ2-1	.	TRBV6-8	few	TGTGCCAGCAAAGGACTCCTGACCTACAATGAGCAGTTCTTC	CASKGLLTYNEQFF
TRBJ2-5	TRBD2	TRBV10-2	.	TGCGCCAGCAGTTCTAGACTAGCGGGGGCACAAGAGACCCAGTACTTC	CASSSRLAGAQETQYF
TRBJ1-5	.	TRBV6-8	few	TGTGCCAGCAGTTATACAGGATTCAATCAGCCCCAGCATTTT	CASSYTGFNQPQHF
TRBJ2-1	TRBD2	TRBV11-3	.	TGTGCCAGCAGCTCTCCTAGCGGGGGGGCGAGGAATGAGCAGTTCTTC	CASSSPSGGARNEQFF
TRBJ2-2	.	TRBV18	.	TGTGCCAGCTCACTGGGGACGGCTAACACCGGGGAGCTGTTTTTT	CASSLGTANTGELFF
TRBJ2-2	TRBD2	TRBV6-8	large	TGTGCCAGCAGTTACTCGTTGCCGGGTCTAGCGGCGAACACCGGGGAGCTGTTTTTT	CASSYSLPGLAANTGELFF
TRBJ1-5	TRBD1	TRBV28	.	TGTGCCAGCAGTACAGGGGGCTGGGGGCAGCCCCAGCATTTT	CASSTGGWGQPQHF
TRBJ2-5	.	TRBV6-8	few	TGTGCCAGCAGCCTCCTGTTCGGCCCTGAGACCCAGTACTTC	CASSLLFGPETQYF